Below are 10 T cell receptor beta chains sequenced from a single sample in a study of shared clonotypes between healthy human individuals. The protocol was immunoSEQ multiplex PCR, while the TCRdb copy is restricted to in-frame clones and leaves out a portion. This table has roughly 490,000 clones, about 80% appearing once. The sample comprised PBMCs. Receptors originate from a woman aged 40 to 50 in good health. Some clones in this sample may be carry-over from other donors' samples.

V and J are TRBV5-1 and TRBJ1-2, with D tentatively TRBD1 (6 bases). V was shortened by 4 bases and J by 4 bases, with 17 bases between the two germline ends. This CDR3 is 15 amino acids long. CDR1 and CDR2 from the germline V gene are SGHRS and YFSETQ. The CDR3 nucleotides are TGCGCCAGCAGCCCCACCCCGGACAGCCTCTATGGCTACACCTTC. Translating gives CASSPTPDSLYGYTF.

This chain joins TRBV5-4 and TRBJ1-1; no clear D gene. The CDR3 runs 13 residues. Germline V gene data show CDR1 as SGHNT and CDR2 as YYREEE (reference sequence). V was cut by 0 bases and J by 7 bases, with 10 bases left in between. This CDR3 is CASSLDPASEAFF. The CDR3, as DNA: TGTGCCAGCAGCTTGGACCCTGCGAGTGAAGCTTTCTTT. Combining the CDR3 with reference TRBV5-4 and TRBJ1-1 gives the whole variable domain ETGVTQSPTHLIKTRGQQVTLRCSSQSGHNTVSWYQQALGQGPQFIFQYYREEENGRGNFPPRFSGLQFPNYSSELNVNALELDDSALYLCASSLDPASEAFFGQGTRLTVV.

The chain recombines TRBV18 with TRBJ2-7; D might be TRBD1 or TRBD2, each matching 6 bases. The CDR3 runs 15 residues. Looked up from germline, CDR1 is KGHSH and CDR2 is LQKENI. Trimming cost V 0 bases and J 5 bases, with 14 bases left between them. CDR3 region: CASSPPGGLRNEQYF. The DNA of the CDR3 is TGTGCCAGCTCACCACCAGGGGGGTTGAGAAACGAGCAGTACTTC.

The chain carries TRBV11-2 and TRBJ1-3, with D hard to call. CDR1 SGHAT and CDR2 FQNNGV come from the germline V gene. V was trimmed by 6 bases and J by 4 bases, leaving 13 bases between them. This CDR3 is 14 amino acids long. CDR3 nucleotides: TGTGCCAGCAGACCTGACGGATCAGGAAACACCATATATTTT. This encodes CASRPDGSGNTIYF.

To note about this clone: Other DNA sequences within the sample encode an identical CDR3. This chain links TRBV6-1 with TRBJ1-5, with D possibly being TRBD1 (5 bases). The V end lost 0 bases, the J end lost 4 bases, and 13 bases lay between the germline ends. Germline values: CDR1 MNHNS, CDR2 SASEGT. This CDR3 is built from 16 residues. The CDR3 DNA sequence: TGTGCCAGCAGTGAAGCGCGGGACCGCCCTAATCAGCCCCAGCATTTT. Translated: CASSEARDRPNQPQHF.

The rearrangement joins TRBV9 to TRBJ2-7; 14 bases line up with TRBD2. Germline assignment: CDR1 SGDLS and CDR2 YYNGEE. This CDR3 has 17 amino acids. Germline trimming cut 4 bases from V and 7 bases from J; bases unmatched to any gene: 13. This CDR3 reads CASSPHLGTSGSWEQYF. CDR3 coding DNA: TGTGCCAGCAGCCCCCACCTCGGGACTAGCGGGAGTTGGGAGCAGTACTTC.

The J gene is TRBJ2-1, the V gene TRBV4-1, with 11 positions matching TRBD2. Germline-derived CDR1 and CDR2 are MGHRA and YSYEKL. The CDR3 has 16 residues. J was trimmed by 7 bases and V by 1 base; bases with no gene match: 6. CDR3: CASSQGLASGRNEQFF. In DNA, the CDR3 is TGCGCCAGCAGCCAAGGATTGGCTAGCGGGAGGAATGAGCAGTTCTTC.

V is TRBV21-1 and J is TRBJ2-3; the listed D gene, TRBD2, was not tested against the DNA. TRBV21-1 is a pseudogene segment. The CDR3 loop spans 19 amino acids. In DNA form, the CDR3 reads TGTGCCAGCAGCAAAGCAGATGGCGGGGGGACTAGCGGGAAGGGTACGCAGTATTTT. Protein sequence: CASSKADGGGTSGKGTQYF.

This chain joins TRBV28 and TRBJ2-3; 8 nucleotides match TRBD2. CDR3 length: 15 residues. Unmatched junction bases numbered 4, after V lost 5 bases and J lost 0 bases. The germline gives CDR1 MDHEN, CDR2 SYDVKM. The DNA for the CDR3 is TGTGCCAGCAGTGCCCCTAGCGGGAGCACAGATACGCAGTATTTT. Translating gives CASSAPSGSTDTQYF.

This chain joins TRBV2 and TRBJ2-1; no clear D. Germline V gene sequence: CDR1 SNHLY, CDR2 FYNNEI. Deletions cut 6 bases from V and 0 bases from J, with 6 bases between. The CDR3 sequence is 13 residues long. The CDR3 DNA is TGTGCCAGCAGAGTCGGCTCCTACAATGAGCAGTTCTTC. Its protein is CASRVGSYNEQFF. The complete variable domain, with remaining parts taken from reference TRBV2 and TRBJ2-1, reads EPEVTQTPSHQVTQMGQEVILRCVPISNHLYFYWYRQILGQKVEFLVSFYNNEISEKSEIFDDQFSVERPDGSNFTLKIRSTKLEDSAMYFCASRVGSYNEQFFGPGTRLTVL.